A selection of T cell receptor beta chains follows, all from one sample in a study of T cells after yellow fever vaccination. TCRdb fed the 5' RACE reads into MiXCR, producing one record per CDR3 protein. The sample consists of hundreds of thousands of distinct CDR3 sequences, around 13% of them appearing once. Sequencing was performed on CD4+ T cells sorted from PBMCs, taken 15 days after the yellow fever booster vaccination. The receptors stem from a man aged 18 to 29 who received the YFV17D yellow fever vaccine. Each CDR3 is given with its conserved first and last residue. The order of the fields is clone size, D gene, V gene, J gene, CDR3 protein, CDR3 DNA. The D gene is left open where the match is weak. Clone size is not always given. Where it is, it says once, few, many or a class for expanded clones.

NA	NA	TRBV4-3	TRBJ1-6	CASSRGLQDSYNSPLHF	TGCGCCAGCAGCCGCGGACTGCAGGACTCCTATAATTCACCCCTCCACTTT
NA	TRBD2	TRBV7-2	TRBJ2-3	CASSLDDYRGEYF	TGTGCCAGCAGCTTGGATGACTACCGGGGGGAGTATTTT
many	TRBD1	TRBV20-1	TRBJ2-1	CSAPRDRGGEQFF	TGCAGTGCGCCAAGGGACAGGGGTGGAGAGCAGTTCTTC
NA	TRBD2	TRBV9	TRBJ2-5	CASSVGDYNFQETQYF	TGTGCCAGCAGCGTAGGGGACTACAATTTCCAAGAGACCCAGTACTTC
NA	NA	TRBV4-1	TRBJ2-7	CASSQETRTELSYEQYF	TGCGCCAGCAGCCAAGAAACGCGGACGGAGCTCTCCTACGAGCAGTACTTC
few	NA	TRBV4-3	TRBJ1-3	CASSQNLGYTIYF	TGCGCCAGCAGCCAAAACCTAGGTTACACCATATATTTT
few	NA	TRBV12-3/TRBV12-4	TRBJ1-1	CASSSGTGTFF	TGTGCCAGCAGTTCCGGCACGGGAACTTTCTTT
few	NA	TRBV5-1	TRBJ1-2	CASREPLRGAGNYGYTF	TGCGCCAGCCGCGAACCCCTGAGAGGGGCAGGGAACTATGGCTACACCTTC
few	TRBD1	TRBV5-1	TRBJ2-2	CASSLPQGDTGELFF	TGCGCCAGCAGCTTGCCCCAGGGGGACACCGGGGAGCTGTTTTTT
few	TRBD1	TRBV6-2/TRBV6-3	TRBJ1-5	CASRSPGTGQSAQHF	TGTGCCAGCAGGTCTCCCGGGACAGGGCAATCAGCCCAGCATTTT
few	NA	TRBV5-1	TRBJ1-2	CASKSTGRYGYTF	TGCGCCTCGAAGTCCACAGGGAGGTATGGCTACACCTTC
NA	NA	TRBV5-8	TRBJ2-3	CASSLVITSTDTQYF	TGTGCCAGCAGCTTGGTGATCACTAGCACAGATACGCAGTATTTT
few	NA	TRBV7-9	TRBJ1-4	CASSFPAGTNDEKLFF	TGTGCCAGCAGCTTTCCCGCAGGGACAAACGATGAAAAACTGTTTTTT
NA	NA	TRBV20-1	TRBJ1-2	CSEGGNVNYGYTF	TGCAGTGAGGGGGGCAACGTTAACTATGGCTACACCTTC
many	TRBD2	TRBV20-1	TRBJ2-3	CSASGGKDTQYF	TGCAGTGCTAGCGGGGGGAAAGATACGCAGTATTTT
many	NA	TRBV7-9	TRBJ2-7	CASSPLTDSYEQYF	TGTGCCAGCAGCCCCCTGACTGACTCCTACGAGCAGTACTTC
NA	NA	TRBV12-3/TRBV12-4	TRBJ1-6	CASSEDSPLHF	TGTGCCAGCAGTGAGGATTCACCCCTCCACTTT
few	NA	TRBV4-3	TRBJ1-6	CASSQVRSQGSYNSPLHF	TGCGCCAGCAGCCAAGTCCGTTCCCAAGGGTCCTATAATTCACCCCTCCACTTT
few	TRBD2	TRBV11-2	TRBJ2-5	CASSFQAGRETQYF	TGTGCCAGCAGCTTCCAAGCGGGGAGGGAGACCCAGTACTTC
many	NA	TRBV20-1	TRBJ1-1	CSARDPEAFF	TGCAGTGCAAGGGATCCCGAAGCTTTCTTT
NA	TRBD1	TRBV24-1	TRBJ2-5	CATSDPRTGGGETQYF	TGTGCCACCAGTGATCCAAGAACAGGGGGCGGAGAGACCCAGTACTTC
NA	TRBD1	TRBV6-2/TRBV6-3	TRBJ1-2	CASSPARTGAGGDGYTF	TGTGCCAGCAGTCCAGCCCGGACAGGGGCCGGCGGGGATGGCTACACCTTC
NA	NA	TRBV6-5	TRBJ1-6	CASRQAYNSPLHF	TGTGCCAGCAGACAGGCGTATAATTCACCCCTCCACTTT
few	NA	TRBV4-1	TRBJ1-4	CASSQDSSGDEKLFF	TGCGCCAGCAGCCAAGATAGTTCGGGGGATGAAAAACTGTTTTTT
NA	NA	TRBV4-3	TRBJ2-7	CASSPELDYEQYF	TGCGCCAGCAGCCCAGAACTAGACTACGAGCAGTACTTC
NA	NA	TRBV6-1	TRBJ1-4	CASSVQGKEKLFF	TGTGCCAGCAGTGTTCAGGGGAAGGAAAAACTGTTTTTT
few	NA	TRBV27	TRBJ2-5	CASSLLGLETQYF	TGTGCCAGCAGTTTATTAGGGTTGGAGACCCAGTACTTC
NA	NA	TRBV20-1	TRBJ2-3	CSATRWGGGTDTQYF	TGCAGTGCTACTCGGTGGGGAGGGGGGACAGATACGCAGTATTTT
many	NA	TRBV5-1	TRBJ1-2	CASSLASGPGGYTF	TGCGCCAGCAGCTTGGCCTCGGGTCCTGGTGGCTACACCTTC
few	NA	TRBV12-3/TRBV12-4	TRBJ1-3	CASSLKRVTGNTIYF	TGTGCCAGCAGTTTGAAGAGGGTGACGGGAAACACCATATATTTT
NA	TRBD2	TRBV10-2	TRBJ2-3	CASKAGEPDTQYF	TGCGCCAGCAAAGCGGGGGAACCAGATACGCAGTATTTT
NA	NA	TRBV27	TRBJ1-3	CASRGPGAGNTIYF	TGTGCCAGCAGAGGGCCAGGGGCTGGAAACACCATATATTTT
NA	NA	TRBV20-1	TRBJ1-6	CSARVAGAINSPLHF	TGCAGTGCTAGAGTAGCAGGAGCAATTAATTCACCCCTCCACTTT
few	NA	TRBV6-2/TRBV6-3	TRBJ2-2	CASSYSLSYTGELFF	TGTGCCAGCAGTTACTCGCTCTCCTACACCGGGGAGCTGTTTTTT
NA	NA	TRBV7-2	TRBJ1-5	CASSPRKGSNQPQHF	TGTGCCAGCAGCCCGCGTAAGGGGAGCAATCAGCCCCAGCATTTT
NA	NA	TRBV29-1	TRBJ2-3	CSVEDRGPAAPRYF	TGCAGCGTTGAAGATCGCGGGCCTGCCGCGCCCAGGTATTTT
few	NA	TRBV5-1	TRBJ2-2	CASSPSRGGELFF	TGCGCCAGCAGCCCGTCTCGGGGCGGGGAGCTGTTTTTT
NA	NA	TRBV4-1	TRBJ2-3	CASSQEAPQGQGPTDTQYF	TGCGCCAGCAGCCAAGAAGCCCCCCAGGGACAAGGACCCACAGATACGCAGTATTTT
NA	NA	TRBV20-1	TRBJ1-1	CSAVENPEAFF	TGCAGTGCCGTGGAGAATCCTGAAGCTTTCTTT
NA	NA	TRBV5-1	TRBJ2-3	CASSAPGLSGTDTQYF	TGCGCCAGCAGCGCCCCGGGGTTATCGGGGACAGATACGCAGTATTTT
few	TRBD1	TRBV7-9	TRBJ1-4	CASSLESRDRGANEKLFF	TGTGCCAGCAGCTTAGAGTCCCGGGACAGGGGTGCTAATGAAAAACTGTTTTTT
NA	NA	TRBV5-6	TRBJ1-5	CASSSGFSNQPQHF	TGTGCCAGCAGCTCGGGGTTTAGCAATCAGCCCCAGCATTTT
many	NA	TRBV9	TRBJ2-3	CASSPQRTAQYF	TGTGCCAGCAGCCCCCAGCGGACCGCGCAGTATTTT
NA	TRBD1	TRBV11-1	TRBJ2-3	CASSFGQGNTDTQYF	TGTGCCAGCAGCTTCGGACAGGGGAACACAGATACGCAGTATTTT